Following are 8 T cell receptor beta chains from one sample sequenced in a study of T cells in Graves' hyperthyroidism and ophthalmopathy. Researchers amplified the TCR beta CDR3 regions from RNA transcripts. The HTBI primer set was used in a first-round RT-PCR of the TCR CDR3. A single record per CDR3 protein comes from TCRdb applying MiXCR to the multiplex PCR reads. The table lists 650,000 to 850,000 distinct CDR3 sequences, about 17% of them singletons, with over 15% in the top ten. Sequencing used blood. The receptors shown here come from a woman between 45 and 60 years old with Graves' hyperthyroidism that later progressed to Graves' ophthalmopathy.

With regard to this clonotype: A much larger clone sits a single nucleotide away, making a read error possible. The V call is TRBV20-1, the J call TRBJ1-2; 10 bases align to TRBD1. Germline CDR1 DFQATT, CDR2 SNEGSKA (reference sequence). The CDR3 runs 15 residues. V lost 6 bases to trimming and J lost 8 bases; unmatched junction nucleotides: 15. CDR3 bases: TGCAGTGCGGGCCCCGAGGGGACAGGGGAGGTGGGCTACACCTTC. Amino acid sequence: CSAGPEGTGEVGYTF.

This clonotype was detected many times. DNA of the CDR3: TGTGCCAGCAGCTTAATCGGGACAGGGGCGTACGAGCAGTACTTC. Residues: CASSLIGTGAYEQYF. The rearrangement links TRBV7-3 to TRBJ2-7; 10 bases agree with TRBD1. Per the germline V gene, CDR1 is SGHTA and CDR2 is FQGTGA. The CDR3 has 15 amino acids. With 1 base clipped from V and 4 bases from J, the junction kept 4 bases outside the gene matches.

The rearrangement links TRBV29-1 to TRBJ1-2, with 7 bases fitting TRBD1. V lost 5 bases to trimming and J lost 4 bases; unmatched junction nucleotides: 16. The CDR3 covers 16 residues. Looked up from germline, CDR1 is SQVTM and CDR2 is ANQGSEA. The CDR3 bases are TGCAGCGTTCTGCCGGTACAGGGGCGAAACGTCTATGGCTACACCTTC. It specifies CSVLPVQGRNVYGYTF.

On this clonotype: Given a much more abundant clone one base away, this may be a read error. The chain joins TRBV12-3 or TRBV12-4 to TRBJ2-1; D may be TRBD2 (7 bases). This CDR3 is built from 15 residues. CDR3 sequence: CASSPTGGAFNEQSF. The CDR3 nucleotides read TGTGCCAGCAGCCCCACGGGGGGCGCATTCAATGAGCAGTCCTTC.

As for this clonotype: Possible read error: a much larger clone is one base away. The chain has TRBV12-3 or TRBV12-4 and TRBJ1-1, with TRBD1 identical over 7 bases. The CDR3 sequence is 14 residues long. The CDR3 protein is CASGFQGVNTEAFF. The CDR3 nucleotides read TGTGCCAGCGGTTTTCAGGGGGTGAACACTGAAGCTTTCTTT.

J is TRBJ2-7 and V is TRBV7-8, with TRBD2 matching 10 bases. J was trimmed by 2 bases and V by 4 bases; bases with no gene match: 5. CDR1 is SGHVS, CDR2 FQNEAQ, per germline. The CDR3 spans 15 residues. The CDR3: CASSSRTSGAYEQYF. CDR3 nucleotide sequence: TGTGCCAGCAGCTCGCGCACTAGCGGGGCCTACGAGCAGTACTTC. Full variable domain (remainder filled in from reference TRBV7-8 and TRBJ2-7): GAGVSQSPRYKVAKRGQDVALRCDPISGHVSLFWYQQALGQGPEFLTYFQNEAQLDKSGLPSDRFFAERPEGSVSTLKIQRTQQEDSAVYLCASSSRTSGAYEQYFGPGTRLTVT.

This clonotype has a count of ten or more. This chain joins TRBV11-2 and TRBJ1-2; D is possibly TRBD1 (6 bases). Trimming took 3 bases from V and 2 from J, leaving 10 bases between them. Germline V gene data show CDR1 as SGHAT and CDR2 as FQNNGV. The CDR3 is 14 amino acids. CDR3 DNA sequence: TGTGCCAGCAGCTTCCTAGGACAGAACTATGGCTACACCTTC. Residues: CASSFLGQNYGYTF.

This clonotype was recorded at least ten times. The chain couples TRBV30 to TRBJ1-5; TRBD1 is a possible D gene (5 bases). In germline, CDR1 is GTSNPN, CDR2 SVGIG (reference sequence). The V and J ends lost 2 bases and 5 bases respectively, with 13 bases between them. The CDR3 covers 14 residues. Here the CDR3 reads CAWSLGPLDQPQHF. The CDR3 region has the DNA TGTGCCTGGAGTTTGGGGCCTCTCGATCAGCCCCAGCATTTT.